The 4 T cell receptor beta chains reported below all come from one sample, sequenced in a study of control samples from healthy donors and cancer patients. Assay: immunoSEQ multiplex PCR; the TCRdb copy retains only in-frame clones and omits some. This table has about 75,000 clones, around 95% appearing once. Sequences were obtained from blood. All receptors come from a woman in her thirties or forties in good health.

CDR3 amino acids: CASRPTGGNTGELFF. CDR3 coding DNA: TGTGCCAGTAGGCCGACAGGGGGCAACACCGGGGAGCTGTTTTTT. The V call is TRBV19, the J call TRBJ2-2; TRBD1 matches 10 bases. The germline V gene encodes CDR1 LNHDA and CDR2 SQIVND (reference sequence). The CDR3 contains 15 residues. The V segment lost 6 bases and the J segment 2 bases; nucleotides outside the gene matches: 3. Full variable domain (missing parts from reference TRBV19 and TRBJ2-2): DGGITQSPKYLFRKEGQNVTLSCEQNLNHDAMYWYRQDPGQGLRLIYYSQIVNDFQKGDIAEGYSVSREKKESFPLTVTSAQKNPTAFYLCASRPTGGNTGELFFGEGSRLTVL.

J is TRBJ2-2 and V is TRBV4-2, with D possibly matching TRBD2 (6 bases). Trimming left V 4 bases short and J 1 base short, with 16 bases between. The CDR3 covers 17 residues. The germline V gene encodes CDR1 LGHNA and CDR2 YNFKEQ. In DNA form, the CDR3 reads TGTGCCAGCAGCCTAAGTTTCTCCGGGGGGAACACCGGGGAGCTGTTTTTT. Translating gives CASSLSFSGGNTGELFF.

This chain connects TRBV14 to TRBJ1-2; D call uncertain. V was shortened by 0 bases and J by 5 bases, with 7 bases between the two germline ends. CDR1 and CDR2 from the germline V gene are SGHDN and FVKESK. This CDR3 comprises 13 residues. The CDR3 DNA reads TGTGCCAGCAGCCAAGATGAGCGGTATGGCTACACCTTC. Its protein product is CASSQDERYGYTF.

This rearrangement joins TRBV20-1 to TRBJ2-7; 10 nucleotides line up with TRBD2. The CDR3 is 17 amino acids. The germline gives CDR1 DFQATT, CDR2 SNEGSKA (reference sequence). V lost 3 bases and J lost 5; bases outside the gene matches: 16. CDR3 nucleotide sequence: TGCAGTGCTAGTCGCGCTGGAGCGGGAGGGGTACGGAACGAGCAGTACTTC. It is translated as CSASRAGAGGVRNEQYF.